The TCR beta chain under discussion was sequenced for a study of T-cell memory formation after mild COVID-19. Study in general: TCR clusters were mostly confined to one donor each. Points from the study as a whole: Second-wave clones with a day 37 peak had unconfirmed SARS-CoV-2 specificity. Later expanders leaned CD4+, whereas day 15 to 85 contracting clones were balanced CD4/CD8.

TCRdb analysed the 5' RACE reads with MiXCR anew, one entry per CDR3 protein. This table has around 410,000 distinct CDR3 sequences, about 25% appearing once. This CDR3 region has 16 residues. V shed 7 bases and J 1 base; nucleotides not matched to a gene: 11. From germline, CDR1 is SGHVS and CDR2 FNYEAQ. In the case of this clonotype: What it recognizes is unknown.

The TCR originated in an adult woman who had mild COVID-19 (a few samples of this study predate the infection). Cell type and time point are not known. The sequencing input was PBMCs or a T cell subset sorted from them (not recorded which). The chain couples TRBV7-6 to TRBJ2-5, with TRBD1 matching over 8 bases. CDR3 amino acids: CASTTFRGPSQETQYF. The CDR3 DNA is TGTGCCAGCACCACGTTCAGGGGGCCCTCCCAAGAGACCCAGTACTTC.